This T cell receptor beta chain came from a study of blood T cell repertoires in COVID-19. Study overall: Material from acute and convalescent COVID-19 was sourced from the United States, Italy and Spain. PBMCs, B-cell-depleted T cells, or T cells provided the cDNA or gDNA that made up the material.

Per the study methods: The assay estimated nucleated cells by amplifying reference gene primers. Using immunoSEQ multiplex PCR, the repertoire was profiled, and TCRdb retains in-frame clones only, with some absent. D and trimming were read from the DNA, whereas the V and J calls and clone size are those reported in that table. The data show approximately 270,000 clones, 91% seen once. Trimming removed 8 bases at V and 4 bases at J, with 11 bases between. There are 13 residues in the CDR3. Looked up from germline, CDR1 is MGHRA and CDR2 is YSYEKL. The TCR originated in a human donor in a cohort exposed to, infected with or recovered from COVID-19 (not recorded which). The donor label of this sample is uncertain. The rearrangement links TRBV4-1 to TRBJ1-4; D gene uncertain. What was sequenced was PBMCs or T cells enriched from blood (not recorded which). The CDR3 coding sequence is TGCGCCAGCCGCCGGGCCCTTAATGAAAAACTGTTTTTT. Protein product: CASRRALNEKLFF.